The 3 T cell receptor beta chains given below trace back to one sample, sequenced in a study of CD4+ T cells in melanoma. The protocol was immunoSEQ multiplex PCR, while the TCRdb copy is restricted to in-frame clones and leaves out a portion. The sample shows 20,000 to 25,000 clones, just under 80% of them seen only once. Receptors were obtained from a human donor with melanoma.

The CDR3 DNA sequence: TGTGCCTGGAGGAGGGAGGGCGGGGGTCCGCAGTTCTTC. The encoded protein is CAWRREGGGPQFF. The V call is TRBV30, the J call TRBJ2-1, with TRBD2 matching 7 bases. J was trimmed by 12 bases and V by 3 bases; bases with no gene match: 11. The CDR3 contains 13 residues. Germline CDR1 and CDR2: GTSNPN and SVGIG (reference sequence).

This sequence joins TRBV6-6 and TRBJ1-1, with D maybe TRBD1 (5 bases). V lost 6 bases and J 1 base, leaving 12 bases between the germline ends. The CDR3 is 14 residues long. CDR1 and CDR2 (germline): MNHNY, SVGAGI (reference sequence). CDR3 bases: TGTGCCAGCAGATTACAGGTACCGAACACTGAAGCTTTCTTT. Translating it yields CASRLQVPNTEAFF.

The rearrangement links TRBV19 to TRBJ2-7; maybe TRBD2 (6 bases). V lost 5 bases to trimming and J lost 1 base, with 15 bases between them. This CDR3 comprises 15 residues. Germline V gene data show CDR1 as LNHDA and CDR2 as SQIVND (reference sequence). The CDR3 DNA reads TGTGCCAGTAGTTTGGTGGGGGGAGGATCCTACGAGCAGTACTTC. Translated: CASSLVGGGSYEQYF.